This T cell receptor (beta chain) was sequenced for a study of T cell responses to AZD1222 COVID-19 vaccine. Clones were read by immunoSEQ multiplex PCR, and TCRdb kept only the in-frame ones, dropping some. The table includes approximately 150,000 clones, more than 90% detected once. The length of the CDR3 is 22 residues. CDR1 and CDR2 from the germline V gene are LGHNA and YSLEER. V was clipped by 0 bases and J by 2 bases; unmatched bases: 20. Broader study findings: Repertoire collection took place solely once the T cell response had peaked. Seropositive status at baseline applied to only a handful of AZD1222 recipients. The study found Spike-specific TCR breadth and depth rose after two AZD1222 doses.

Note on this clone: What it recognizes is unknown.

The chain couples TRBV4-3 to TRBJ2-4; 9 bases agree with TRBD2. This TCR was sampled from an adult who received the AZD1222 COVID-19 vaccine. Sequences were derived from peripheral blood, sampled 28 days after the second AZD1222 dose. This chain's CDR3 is CASSQDSLAGMSGTASKNIQYF. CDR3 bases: TGCGCCAGCAGCCAAGATTCACTAGCGGGTATGAGCGGGACGGCATCCAAAAACATTCAGTACTTC.